The T cell receptor beta chain described here comes from a study of regulatory T cells in long-lasting Graves disease. For the study at large: Antithyroid drugs had been given to newly diagnosed Graves' patients for under 3 months.

This clonotype was recorded at least ten times. Its antigen is not known. Libraries of TCR beta came from iRepertoire HTBI primers plus Arm-PCR of CDR3 regions. TCRdb recomputed calls from the multiplex PCR reads with MiXCR, one row per CDR3 protein. The table lists around 400,000 distinct CDR3 sequences, 15% of them singletons. This sample's time point: newly diagnosed GD, antithyroid drugs for less than 3 months. The TCR library was made from RNA extracted from PBMCs. Patients with Graves' disease were diagnosed by American Thyroid Association guidelines. Study-wide findings and caveats: The sample size was small, and this may have reduced accuracy. Graves' patients with persistent disease showed TCR diversity lower than patients newly diagnosed.

Trimming took 8 bases from V and 9 from J, leaving 19 bases between them. The CDR3 has 14 amino acids. This clonotype was obtained from a female donor with Graves disease. The sample consisted of peripheral blood mononuclear cells (PBMCs), taken at new diagnosis, from a patient treated with antithyroid drugs. This sequence joins TRBV12-3 or TRBV12-4 and TRBJ2-2; D is perhaps TRBD1 or TRBD2 (5 bases each). The CDR3 loop reads CASAPHLGARELFF. The CDR3 DNA is TGTGCCAGCGCACCGCACCTCGGGGCCCGGGAGCTGTTTTTT.